A selection of T cell receptor beta chains follows, all from one sample in a study of control samples from healthy donors and cancer patients. Data came from immunoSEQ multiplex PCR; TCRdb stores just in-frame clones and leaves some out. The sample carries around 85,000 clones, about 94% recorded once. Sequencing was done on a sample of blood. Receptors were obtained from a woman aged 18-29 years in good health. The CDR3 runs from the conserved cysteine through the conserved F or W. The D gene is left open where the match is weak. The listing skips clone size in some rows; elsewhere it reads once, few, many or a size class.

cdr3_aa: CASSLEGQGPLHTQYF
cdr3_nt: TGCGCCAGCAGCTTGGAGGGACAGGGGCCACTCCATACGCAGTATTTT
d_call: TRBD1
clone_size: NA
v_call: TRBV5-1
j_call: TRBJ2-3

cdr3_aa: CASSPSQGLHNEQFF
cdr3_nt: TGTGCCAGCAGCCCAAGTCAAGGACTTCACAATGAGCAGTTCTTC
d_call: NA
clone_size: NA
v_call: TRBV13
j_call: TRBJ2-1

cdr3_aa: CASSESASVWNTEAFF
cdr3_nt: TGCGCCAGCAGTGAGTCGGCATCGGTGTGGAACACTGAAGCTTTCTTT
d_call: NA
clone_size: once
v_call: TRBV10-1
j_call: TRBJ1-1

cdr3_aa: CSAGQGRQYF
cdr3_nt: TGCAGTGCGGGACAGGGGAGACAGTACTTC
d_call: TRBD1
clone_size: NA
v_call: TRBV20-1
j_call: TRBJ2-7

cdr3_aa: CASSLRSGLGGNTIYF
cdr3_nt: TGCGCCAGCAGCTTAAGGTCGGGTCTCGGTGGAAACACCATATATTTT
d_call: NA
clone_size: NA
v_call: TRBV5-1
j_call: TRBJ1-3

cdr3_aa: CASSFIQGAPNTGELFF
cdr3_nt: TGTGCCAGCAGCTTTATTCAGGGGGCCCCGAACACCGGGGAGCTGTTTTTT
d_call: TRBD1
clone_size: NA
v_call: TRBV7-9
j_call: TRBJ2-2

cdr3_aa: CASGLEGSGGLYNEQFF
cdr3_nt: TGTGCTAGTGGTTTGGAGGGTAGCGGGGGCCTATACAATGAGCAGTTCTTC
d_call: TRBD2
clone_size: NA
v_call: TRBV12-5
j_call: TRBJ2-1

cdr3_aa: CASSFGPLSGNTIYF
cdr3_nt: TGTGCCAGCAGCTTCGGACCTCTCTCTGGAAACACCATATATTTT
d_call: NA
clone_size: NA
v_call: TRBV3-1/TRBV3-2
j_call: TRBJ1-3

cdr3_aa: CASVRQAGSTDTQYF
cdr3_nt: TGTGCCAGCGTGAGACAGGCCGGTAGCACAGATACGCAGTATTTT
d_call: NA
clone_size: NA
v_call: TRBV21-1
j_call: TRBJ2-3

cdr3_aa: CASSPRTGGAEAFF
cdr3_nt: TGTGCCAGCAGCCCCAGGACAGGGGGGGCCGAAGCTTTCTTT
d_call: TRBD1
clone_size: NA
v_call: TRBV5-4
j_call: TRBJ1-1

cdr3_aa: CASSDRDTDGYTF
cdr3_nt: TGTGCCAGCAGTGACCGGGACACGGATGGCTACACCTTC
d_call: NA
clone_size: few
v_call: TRBV6-1
j_call: TRBJ1-2

cdr3_aa: CASSRRLAGLSGANVLTF
cdr3_nt: TGTGCCAGTAGTAGGAGACTAGCGGGCCTCTCTGGGGCCAACGTCCTGACTTTC
d_call: TRBD2
clone_size: NA
v_call: TRBV19
j_call: TRBJ2-6

cdr3_aa: CASSVGNPDSRSGNTIYF
cdr3_nt: TGTGCCAGCAGCGTAGGGAATCCGGATTCCCGCTCTGGAAACACCATATATTTT
d_call: NA
clone_size: NA
v_call: TRBV9
j_call: TRBJ1-3

cdr3_aa: CASSFRQNQNTEAFF
cdr3_nt: TGTGCCAGCAGCTTTAGGCAGAACCAAAACACTGAAGCTTTCTTT
d_call: NA
clone_size: NA
v_call: TRBV7-9
j_call: TRBJ1-1

cdr3_aa: CASSRRLVHEQFF
cdr3_nt: TGTGCCAGCAGTCGGCGACTAGTCCATGAGCAGTTCTTC
d_call: NA
clone_size: NA
v_call: TRBV5-4
j_call: TRBJ2-1

cdr3_aa: CASSLARDTQYF
cdr3_nt: TGCGCCAGCAGCTTGGCTAGGGATACGCAGTATTTT
d_call: NA
clone_size: NA
v_call: TRBV5-1
j_call: TRBJ2-3

cdr3_aa: CASTTGGPLGVEQYF
cdr3_nt: TGTGCCAGCACGACAGGGGGCCCGTTAGGCGTTGAGCAGTACTTC
d_call: TRBD1
clone_size: once
v_call: TRBV28
j_call: TRBJ2-7

cdr3_aa: CASSQVPRVYEQYF
cdr3_nt: TGTGCCAGCAGCCAAGTCCCCAGGGTGTACGAGCAGTACTTC
d_call: NA
clone_size: once
v_call: TRBV3-1/TRBV3-2
j_call: TRBJ2-7

cdr3_aa: CASRGTGQAHNEQFF
cdr3_nt: TGTGCCAGCAGAGGGACGGGACAGGCCCACAATGAGCAGTTCTTC
d_call: TRBD1
clone_size: NA
v_call: TRBV11-2
j_call: TRBJ2-1

cdr3_aa: CASSEASVQYF
cdr3_nt: TGTGCCAGCAGTGAAGCGTCAGTTCAGTACTTC
d_call: NA
clone_size: NA
v_call: TRBV2
j_call: TRBJ2-5

cdr3_aa: CASSPDWINYEQYF
cdr3_nt: TGTGCCAGCAGCCCTGACTGGATTAACTACGAGCAGTACTTC
d_call: NA
clone_size: NA
v_call: TRBV9
j_call: TRBJ2-7

cdr3_aa: CASSQDERGGSGNTIYF
cdr3_nt: TGTGCCAGCAGCCAAGATGAAAGGGGGGGCTCTGGAAACACCATATATTTT
d_call: NA
clone_size: NA
v_call: TRBV4-2
j_call: TRBJ1-3

cdr3_aa: CASREQGHSYEQYF
cdr3_nt: TGTGCCAGTAGGGAACAGGGACACTCCTACGAGCAGTACTTC
d_call: NA
clone_size: once
v_call: TRBV19
j_call: TRBJ2-7

cdr3_aa: CASSNQGVENQPQHF
cdr3_nt: TGTGCCAGCAGCAACCAGGGGGTGGAGAATCAGCCCCAGCATTTT
d_call: TRBD1
clone_size: NA
v_call: TRBV5-6
j_call: TRBJ1-5

cdr3_aa: CASSLGAINTGELFF
cdr3_nt: TGTGCCAGCAGCTTAGGAGCCATAAACACCGGGGAGCTGTTTTTT
d_call: NA
clone_size: NA
v_call: TRBV11-2
j_call: TRBJ2-2

cdr3_aa: CAISESAGRNEQFF
cdr3_nt: TGTGCCATCAGTGAGTCCGCAGGGAGGAATGAGCAGTTCTTC
d_call: NA
clone_size: NA
v_call: TRBV10-3
j_call: TRBJ2-1

cdr3_aa: CASRASGHPNSPLHF
cdr3_nt: TGTGCCAGCAGGGCGTCAGGACATCCTAATTCACCCCTCCACTTT
d_call: NA
clone_size: NA
v_call: TRBV28
j_call: TRBJ1-6

cdr3_aa: CASSKGPGQGENYEQYF
cdr3_nt: TGTGCCAGTAGTAAGGGCCCCGGACAGGGGGAAAACTACGAGCAGTACTTC
d_call: TRBD1
clone_size: NA
v_call: TRBV19
j_call: TRBJ2-7

cdr3_aa: CASSSTGFTEAFF
cdr3_nt: TGTGCCAGCAGTTCGACAGGGTTCACTGAAGCTTTCTTT
d_call: TRBD1
clone_size: NA
v_call: TRBV27
j_call: TRBJ1-1

cdr3_aa: CASSSEPDTEAFF
cdr3_nt: TGTGCCAGCAGCTCCGAACCGGACACTGAAGCTTTCTTT
d_call: NA
clone_size: NA
v_call: TRBV7-9
j_call: TRBJ1-1

cdr3_aa: CASSLGGTAQTQYF
cdr3_nt: TGTGCCAGCAGCCTCGGGGGGACGGCACAGACCCAGTACTTC
d_call: TRBD2
clone_size: NA
v_call: TRBV11-1
j_call: TRBJ2-5

cdr3_aa: CASSFRGEDTIYF
cdr3_nt: TGTGCCAGCAGCTTTAGGGGGGAGGACACCATATATTTT
d_call: NA
clone_size: NA
v_call: TRBV5-4
j_call: TRBJ1-3

cdr3_aa: CASSLRIQPQHF
cdr3_nt: TGTGCCAGCAGTTTAAGGATCCAGCCCCAGCATTTT
d_call: NA
clone_size: NA
v_call: TRBV28
j_call: TRBJ1-5

cdr3_aa: CARRGRINQPQHF
cdr3_nt: TGTGCCAGGAGGGGGCGTATCAATCAGCCCCAGCATTTT
d_call: TRBD1
clone_size: NA
v_call: TRBV12-3/TRBV12-4
j_call: TRBJ1-5

cdr3_aa: CASKEFGQAQNTEAFF
cdr3_nt: TGTGCCAGCAAAGAGTTCGGACAGGCACAGAACACTGAAGCTTTCTTT
d_call: TRBD1
clone_size: NA
v_call: TRBV7-6
j_call: TRBJ1-1

cdr3_aa: CASSLRGSSYNEQFF
cdr3_nt: TGTGCCAGCAGTTTGCGGGGAAGCTCCTACAATGAGCAGTTCTTC
d_call: NA
clone_size: NA
v_call: TRBV7-2
j_call: TRBJ2-1

cdr3_aa: CASSSDGREKLFF
cdr3_nt: TGTGCCAGCAGCTCTGACGGTCGTGAAAAACTGTTTTTT
d_call: NA
clone_size: NA
v_call: TRBV5-6
j_call: TRBJ1-4

cdr3_aa: CASSLVFSGEFPLRDTQYF
cdr3_nt: TGTGCCAGCAGCTTAGTATTCTCTGGGGAGTTCCCCCTCCGAGATACGCAGTATTTT
d_call: NA
clone_size: NA
v_call: TRBV5-4
j_call: TRBJ2-3

cdr3_aa: CASSQSPQGASNSPLHF
cdr3_nt: TGTGCCAGCAGCCAATCCCCACAGGGGGCCAGTAATTCACCCCTCCACTTT
d_call: TRBD1
clone_size: once
v_call: TRBV16
j_call: TRBJ1-6

cdr3_aa: CASSQDLNQPQHF
cdr3_nt: TGCGCCAGCAGCCAAGATCTCAATCAGCCCCAGCATTTT
d_call: NA
clone_size: NA
v_call: TRBV4-3
j_call: TRBJ1-5

cdr3_aa: CASSLAVRPTDTQYF
cdr3_nt: TGTGCCAGCAGCTTAGCGGTCCGCCCCACAGATACGCAGTATTTT
d_call: NA
clone_size: NA
v_call: TRBV7-2
j_call: TRBJ2-3

cdr3_aa: CASSLNVGAGVVHYEQYF
cdr3_nt: TGTGCCAGCAGCTTAAATGTAGGAGCGGGGGTGGTGCATTACGAGCAGTACTTC
d_call: TRBD2
clone_size: NA
v_call: TRBV7-3
j_call: TRBJ2-7

cdr3_aa: CASSINSVAYNEQFF
cdr3_nt: TGTGCCAGTAGTATAAATAGCGTTGCTTACAATGAGCAGTTCTTC
d_call: NA
clone_size: NA
v_call: TRBV19
j_call: TRBJ2-1

cdr3_aa: CASSLTLGTYNGYTF
cdr3_nt: TGTGCCAGCAGTTTAACTTTGGGGACTTACAATGGCTACACCTTC
d_call: NA
clone_size: NA
v_call: TRBV28
j_call: TRBJ1-2

cdr3_aa: CASSPWDEEKLFF
cdr3_nt: TGTGCCAGCAGCCCATGGGACGAAGAAAAACTGTTTTTT
d_call: NA
clone_size: NA
v_call: TRBV5-4
j_call: TRBJ1-4

cdr3_aa: CASRKGWGSGLDNEKLFF
cdr3_nt: TGTGCCAGTAGAAAAGGGTGGGGTTCAGGGTTAGATAATGAAAAACTGTTTTTT
d_call: NA
clone_size: few
v_call: TRBV19
j_call: TRBJ1-4

cdr3_aa: CSVVTPENGYTF
cdr3_nt: TGCAGCGTTGTCACCCCAGAAAATGGCTACACCTTC
d_call: NA
clone_size: NA
v_call: TRBV29-1
j_call: TRBJ1-2

cdr3_aa: CASIGPGGFADTQYF
cdr3_nt: TGTGCCAGCATCGGTCCCGGGGGGTTCGCAGATACGCAGTATTTT
d_call: TRBD2
clone_size: NA
v_call: TRBV2
j_call: TRBJ2-3